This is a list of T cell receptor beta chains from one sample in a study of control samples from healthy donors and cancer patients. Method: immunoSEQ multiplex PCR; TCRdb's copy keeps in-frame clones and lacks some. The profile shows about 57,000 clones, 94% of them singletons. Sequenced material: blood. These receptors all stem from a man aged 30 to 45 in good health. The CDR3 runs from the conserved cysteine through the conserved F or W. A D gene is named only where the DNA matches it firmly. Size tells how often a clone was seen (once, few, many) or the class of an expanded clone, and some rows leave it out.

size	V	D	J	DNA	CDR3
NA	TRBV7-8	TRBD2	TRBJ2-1	TGTGCCAGCAGAGCACCGGGACTAGCGGGGGGAAATGAGCAGTTCTTC	CASRAPGLAGGNEQFF
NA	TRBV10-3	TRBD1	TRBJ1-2	TGTGCCATCAGCCCGTGGGACAGGGGCGACTATGGCTACACCTTC	CAISPWDRGDYGYTF
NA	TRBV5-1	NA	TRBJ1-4	TGCGCCAGCAGCCTTAGAGAGACAACTAATGAAAAACTGTTTTTT	CASSLRETTNEKLFF
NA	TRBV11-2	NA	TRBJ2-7	TGTGCCAGCAGCTTAGCCGGCCCCTACGAGCAGTACTTC	CASSLAGPYEQYF
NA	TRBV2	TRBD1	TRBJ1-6	TGTGCCAGCAGTCCACAGGGGGGAAACTCACCCCTCCACTTT	CASSPQGGNSPLHF
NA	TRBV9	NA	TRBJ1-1	TGTGCCAGCAGCGTAGCACAGAGCACTGAAGCTTTCTTT	CASSVAQSTEAFF
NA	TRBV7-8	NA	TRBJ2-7	TGTGCCAGCAGCTTATGGGACGCTACCTACGAGCAGTACTTC	CASSLWDATYEQYF
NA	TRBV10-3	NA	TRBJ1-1	TGTGCCATCAGTCCTCGGGGATTAGGGTTGAACACTGAAGCTTTCTTT	CAISPRGLGLNTEAFF
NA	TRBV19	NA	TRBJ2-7	TGTGCCAGTAGTTACGATTACTCCTACGAGCAGTACTTC	CASSYDYSYEQYF
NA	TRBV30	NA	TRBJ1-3	TGTGCCTGGATAACCCAAACGTTGATTTCTGGAAACACCATATATTTT	CAWITQTLISGNTIYF
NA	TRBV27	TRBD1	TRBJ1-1	TGTGCCAGCAGTCCAGGGACAGGAATGAACACTGAAGCTTTCTTT	CASSPGTGMNTEAFF
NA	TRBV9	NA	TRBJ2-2	TGTGCCAGCAGCGTCCTCGTGAGGGCCGGGGAGCTGTTTTTT	CASSVLVRAGELFF
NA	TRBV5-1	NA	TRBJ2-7	TGCGCCAGCAGCTTGGAGGGGATTACCTACGAGCAGTACTTC	CASSLEGITYEQYF
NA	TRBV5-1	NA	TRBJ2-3	TGCGCCAGCAGCTTGGGTCGGTCGAGCACAGATACGCAGTATTTT	CASSLGRSSTDTQYF
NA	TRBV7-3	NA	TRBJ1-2	TGTGCCAGCAGTCCCCAAGGGCCCCGATTGGGAGATGGCTACACCTTC	CASSPQGPRLGDGYTF
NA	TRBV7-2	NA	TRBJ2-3	TGTGCCAGCAGCTTAGGAGCGCGGAGCACAGATACGCAGTATTTT	CASSLGARSTDTQYF
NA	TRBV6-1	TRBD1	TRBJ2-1	TGTGCCAGCAGTGACCGGGACAGGTCCTACAATGAGCAGTTCTTC	CASSDRDRSYNEQFF
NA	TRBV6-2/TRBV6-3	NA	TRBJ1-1	TGTGCCAGCAGTTACTCGATTGACAGGCGGTCACCAATTATACACACTGAAGCTTTCTTT	CASSYSIDRRSPIIHTEAFF
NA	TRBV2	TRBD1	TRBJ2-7	TGTGCCGGAGCGGGACAGGGGGCGCGCGAGCAGTACTTC	CAGAGQGAREQYF
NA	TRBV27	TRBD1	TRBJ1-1	TGTGCCAGCAGTTTACGGACAGGGGGAACTGAAGCTTTCTTT	CASSLRTGGTEAFF
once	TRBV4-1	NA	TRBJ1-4	TGCGCCAGCAAAATTGGAGGACAGCCTAATGAAAAACTGTTTTTT	CASKIGGQPNEKLFF
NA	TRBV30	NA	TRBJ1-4	TGTGCCTGGAGTTCGCAGGGTATTAGTCGGGAAAAACTGTTTTTT	CAWSSQGISREKLFF
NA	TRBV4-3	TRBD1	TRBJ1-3	TGCGCCAGCAGCCAAGAGGCAGGGGGCGCAGCTTCCGGAAACACCATATATTTT	CASSQEAGGAASGNTIYF
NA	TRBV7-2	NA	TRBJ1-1	TGTGCCAGCAGCTTTGAGAGGAGCACTGAAGCTTTCTTT	CASSFERSTEAFF
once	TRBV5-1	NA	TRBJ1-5	TGCGCCAGCAGCTTGGCGGAAAATCAGCCCCAGCATTTT	CASSLAENQPQHF
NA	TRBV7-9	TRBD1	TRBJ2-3	TGTGCCAGCAGCTTCTTGGGAAAAGGGGGCTTTGGGACAGATACGCAGTATTTT	CASSFLGKGGFGTDTQYF
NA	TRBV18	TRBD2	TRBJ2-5	TGTGCCAGCTCGCAATCCACAAGGACTAGCGGGGGGAAGGGAGAGACCCAGTACTTC	CASSQSTRTSGGKGETQYF
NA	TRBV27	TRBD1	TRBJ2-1	TGTGCCAGCAGTTCGCAACAGGGGGATGAGCAGTTCTTC	CASSSQQGDEQFF
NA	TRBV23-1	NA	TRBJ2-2	TGCGCCACGGAGCGACTAGGAAGGATGGGGCTGTTTTTT	CATERLGRMGLFF
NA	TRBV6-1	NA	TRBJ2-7	TGTGCCAGCAGTGAAGAGAGTAGCGAGTACTCCTACGAGCAGTACTTC	CASSEESSEYSYEQYF
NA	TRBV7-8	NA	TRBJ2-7	TGTGCCAGCAGCCGGATCGTTATCGGGGGGCGCGAGGCCTCCTACGAGCAGTACTTC	CASSRIVIGGREASYEQYF
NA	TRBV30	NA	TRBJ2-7	TGTGCCCTAGGGACTCTCTCCTACGAGCAGTACTTC	CALGTLSYEQYF
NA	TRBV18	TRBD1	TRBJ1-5	TGTGCCAGCTCAGAAGGACAGGGGGCGGGGCAGCCCCAGCATTTT	CASSEGQGAGQPQHF
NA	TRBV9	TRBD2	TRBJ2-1	TGTGCCAGCAGCGAGGGATTAGACGTAGCGGGAGGGAGGGATGAGCAGTTCTTC	CASSEGLDVAGGRDEQFF
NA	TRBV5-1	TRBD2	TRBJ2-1	TGCGCCAGCAGCCCCGAAGGCGGGAGACACAATGAGCAGTTCTTC	CASSPEGGRHNEQFF